These 28 T cell receptor beta chains share one sample of origin, sequenced in a study of cytomegalovirus exposure and HLA in healthy donors (dated by TCRdb to 2016 to 2017). Library preparation was by the immunoSEQ multiplex PCR assay. For the multiplex PCR, a mixture combining 60 forward primers for TCR Vbeta segments and 13 reverse primers for TCR Jbeta segments was used. TCRdb limited this immuneACCESS table to in-frame rearrangements with V and J called. A share of clones is missing; checked studies link under half to unresolved V genes, and the rest is unexplained. This sample comprises 150,000 to 200,000 clones, more than 75% of them detected only once. The ten largest clones add up to 1.5% to 2% of the sample. The material sequenced was PBMCs. These receptors were obtained from a woman aged 18-35 years in good health and CMV-seronegative.

The chain has TRBV30 and TRBJ1-4; weak D call: TRBD1 (6 bases). The CDR3 loop spans 15 amino acids. Germline CDR1 reads GTSNPN; CDR2 reads SVGIG (reference sequence). Trimming took 1 base from V and 4 from J, leaving 13 bases between them. The CDR3 nucleotides are TGTGCCTGGAGTGGCATGACAGGAATTAATGAAAAACTGTTTTTT. Translating it yields CAWSGMTGINEKLFF.

The chain couples TRBV10-2 to TRBJ2-3; a possible D gene is TRBD2 (6 bases). This CDR3 comprises 13 residues. V dropped 8 bases and J dropped 4 bases, with 13 bases sitting between them. The germline V gene encodes CDR1 WSHSY and CDR2 SAAADI. The chain's CDR3 is CASSGGWADTQYF. CDR3 DNA sequence: TGCGCCAGCTCCGGGGGTTGGGCAGATACGCAGTATTTT.

J is TRBJ2-5 and V is TRBV11-2; 10 bases agree with TRBD1. This CDR3 comprises 17 residues. V lost 1 base and J lost 6; bases outside the gene matches: 11. Germline assignment: CDR1 SGHAT and CDR2 FQNNGV. The CDR3 DNA sequence: TGTGCCAGCAGCTTAGCGGGACAGGGGTTTTCGGTAAAGACCCAGTACTTC. It encodes CASSLAGQGFSVKTQYF.

The rearrangement uses TRBV19 and TRBJ2-7; D might be TRBD2 (6 bases). Germline CDR1 is LNHDA and CDR2 is SQIVND (reference sequence). The CDR3 is 13 amino acids. Deletions cut 6 bases from V and 7 bases from J, with 16 bases between. CDR3 sequence reads: CASSRETATEQYF. Written as DNA, the CDR3 is TGTGCCAGTAGCCGGGAGACAGCTACTGAGCAGTACTTC.

For the CDR3, the DNA is TGTGCCTGGAGTGTATTGGCGGGAGAAGCTTTCTTT. Its protein product is CAWSVLAGEAFF. V usage is TRBV30 and J usage is TRBJ1-1; D gene unclear. Germline CDR1 and CDR2: GTSNPN and SVGIG (reference sequence). Trimming took off 0 bases at V and 8 bases at J, with 10 bases between the two ends. The CDR3 loop spans 12 amino acids. The entire variable domain, with the rest obtained from reference TRBV30 and TRBJ1-1, is as follows: SQTIHQWPATLVQPVGSPLSLECTVEGTSNPNLYWYRQAAGRGLQLLFYSVGIGQISSEVPQNLSASRPQDRQFILSSKKLLLSDSGFYLCAWSVLAGEAFFGQGTRLTVV.

The rearrangement links TRBV7-9 to TRBJ2-1, with 9 bases matching TRBD2. Germline values: CDR1 SEHNR, CDR2 FQNEAQ (reference sequence). This CDR3 is built from 16 residues. V lost 5 bases, J lost 3 bases, and 8 bases stayed unmatched. The CDR3 here is CASSPGASGIYNEQFF. In DNA form, the CDR3 reads TGTGCCAGCAGCCCCGGGGCTAGCGGGATCTACAATGAGCAGTTCTTC.

J is TRBJ2-6 and V is TRBV30, with D tentatively TRBD1 (5 bases). CDR3 size: 15 residues. V lost 3 bases and J lost 0, with 9 bases in between. CDR1 and CDR2 from the germline V gene are GTSNPN and SVGIG (reference sequence). The CDR3 region has the DNA TGTGCCTGGAGCCCCAGGGTCTCTGGGGCCAACGTCCTGACTTTC. Its translation: CAWSPRVSGANVLTF.

CDR3 sequence: CAWSVKGGGPNQPQHF. The DNA of the CDR3 is TGTGCCTGGAGTGTAAAAGGTGGGGGCCCCAATCAGCCCCAGCATTTT. V and J are TRBV30 and TRBJ1-5, with D tentatively TRBD1 (6 bases). CDR1 and CDR2 from the germline V gene are GTSNPN and SVGIG (reference sequence). The CDR3 spans 16 residues. V was cut by 0 bases and J by 3 bases, with 15 bases left in between.

The chain links TRBV7-3 to TRBJ2-7; 8 bases fit TRBD2. Germline lookup yields CDR1 SGHTA and CDR2 FQGTGA. CDR3 size: 16 residues. J gave up 2 bases and V 4 bases, and 10 bases lay outside the gene matches. CDR3 loop: CASSSSGVAGPYEQYF. DNA for the CDR3: TGTGCCAGCAGCTCCTCCGGGGTAGCGGGACCCTACGAGCAGTACTTC. The variable domain in full, completed from reference TRBV7-3 and TRBJ2-7, reads GAGVSQTPSNKVTEKGKYVELRCDPISGHTALYWYRQSLGQGPEFLIYFQGTGAADDSGLPNDRFFAVRPEGSVSTLKIQRTERGDSAVYLCASSSSGVAGPYEQYFGPGTRLTVT.

This chain connects TRBV4-1 to TRBJ2-7; a possible D gene is TRBD2 (6 bases). Germline CDR1 MGHRA, CDR2 YSYEKL. The germline V and J ends were trimmed by 0 bases and 1 base, with 13 bases remaining between them. This CDR3 comprises 16 residues. This CDR3 reads CASSQDLGEASYEQYF. In nucleotides, the CDR3 is TGCGCCAGCAGCCAAGATTTGGGGGAGGCGTCCTACGAGCAGTACTTC.

This chain joins TRBV9 and TRBJ2-1, with 11 positions matching TRBD2. Unmatched junction bases numbered 2, after V lost 0 bases and J lost 6 bases. The CDR3 is 15 residues long. Germline CDR1 reads SGDLS; CDR2 reads YYNGEE. In nucleotides, the CDR3 is TGTGCCAGCAGCGTAGCTAGCGGGAGGTCCAATGAGCAGTTCTTC. Translating it yields CASSVASGRSNEQFF.

This CDR3 reads CASKVEGAAGNTIYF. In DNA, the CDR3 is TGCGCCAGCAAGGTGGAGGGGGCGGCTGGAAACACCATATATTTT. The rearrangement uses TRBV5-1 and TRBJ1-3; 7 bases map to TRBD1. Germline-derived CDR1 and CDR2 are SGHRS and YFSETQ. This CDR3 is 15 amino acids long. Trimming removed 6 bases from V and 2 bases from J; junction bases left unmatched: 8.

The genes are TRBV19 and TRBJ1-5; maybe TRBD1 (5 bases). Germline CDR1 reads LNHDA; CDR2 reads SQIVND (reference sequence). Trimming shortened V by 5 bases and J by 9 bases, and 11 bases separated the two germline ends. CDR3 length equals 12 residues. The CDR3 DNA reads TGTGCCAGTAGTGCACAGGCGACGCCCCAGCATTTT. Encoded protein: CASSAQATPQHF.

This rearrangement joins TRBV11-1 to TRBJ2-1; TRBD2 matches 7 bases. The J segment lost 2 bases and the V segment lost 2 bases, leaving 9 bases of the junction unmatched. The CDR3 runs to 17 residues. Germline V gene lookup returns CDR1 SGHAT and CDR2 FQDESV (reference sequence). The CDR3 DNA reads TGTGCCAGCAGCTTAAAATCTGGGCTAGCGGCCTACAATGAGCAGTTCTTC. This sequence encodes CASSLKSGLAAYNEQFF.

This clone was found once. V and J are TRBV19 and TRBJ2-7; D might be TRBD1 (6 bases). The CDR3 is made up of 15 amino acids. Trimming cost V 5 bases and J 7 bases, with 21 bases left between them. CDR1 is LNHDA, CDR2 SQIVND, per germline (reference sequence). CDR3 sequence (DNA): TGTGCCAGTAGTCACGGGGACAAAGGGCTAGGGGAGCAGTACTTC. Its protein is CASSHGDKGLGEQYF.

This clone was picked up one time. The CDR3 DNA reads as TGTGCCAGCAGCTTGAGCCTACAGGGCCCGGGGGAAAAACTGTTTTTT. Translation gives CASSLSLQGPGEKLFF. The J gene is TRBJ1-4, the V gene TRBV5-5; tentative D call: TRBD1 (6 bases). CDR3 size: 16 residues. CDR1 and CDR2 from the germline V gene are SGHKS and YYEKEE (reference sequence). Trimming took off 1 base at V and 8 bases at J, with 18 bases between the two ends.

The chain combines TRBV4-2 with TRBJ2-7; a possible D gene is TRBD1 (6 bases). Germline values: CDR1 LGHNA, CDR2 YNFKEQ. V lost 4 bases and J 3 bases, leaving 16 bases between the germline ends. This CDR3 comprises 15 residues. The CDR3 bases are TGTGCCAGCAGCCCAGGGGACGGAGAAAACTACGAGCAGTACTTC. It encodes CASSPGDGENYEQYF.

This clone was observed a single time. The rearrangement joins TRBV9 to TRBJ2-1, with D possibly TRBD1 on 6 matching bases. CDR3 length equals 14 residues. CDR1 and CDR2 (germline): SGDLS, YYNGEE. V was shortened by 0 bases and J by 7 bases, with 11 bases between the two germline ends. CDR3 sequence reads: CASSVGGQPNEQFF. DNA of the CDR3: TGTGCCAGCAGCGTAGGGGGGCAGCCGAATGAGCAGTTCTTC.

For the CDR3, the DNA is TGTGCCAGCAGCGAGGGGGGGGGCAATCAGCCCCAGCATTTT. Amino acids: CASSEGGGNQPQHF. J is TRBJ1-5 and V is TRBV5-4; D possibly corresponds to TRBD1 (6 bases). CDR3 length: 14 residues. Trimming pared 4 bases from V and 2 bases from J, leaving 10 bases between. The germline V gene has CDR1 SGHNT and CDR2 YYREEE (reference sequence).

The chain combines TRBV19 with TRBJ1-4; D not resolved. Germline CDR1 LNHDA, CDR2 SQIVND (reference sequence). This CDR3 contains 13 residues. The ends were cut back, 4 bases at V and 8 bases at J, with 11 bases in the middle. DNA for the CDR3: TGTGCCAGTAGTAGCCCTCAACTAGAAAAACTGTTTTTT. Residues: CASSSPQLEKLFF.

V usage is TRBV25-1 and J usage is TRBJ2-1; 7 bases are shared with TRBD1. This CDR3 region has 16 residues. With 1 base clipped from V and 7 bases from J, the junction kept 10 bases outside the gene matches. Germline CDR1 reads MGHDK; CDR2 reads SYGVNS. CDR3 DNA sequence: TGTGCCAGCAGTGAATTGGGGGTCGAGGGGGCTAATGAGCAGTTCTTC. Translating it yields CASSELGVEGANEQFF. Combining the CDR3 with reference TRBV25-1 and TRBJ2-1 gives the whole variable domain EADIYQTPRYLVIGTGKKITLECSQTMGHDKMYWYQQDPGMELHLIHYSYGVNSTEKGDLSSESTVSRIRTEHFPLTLESARPSHTSQYLCASSELGVEGANEQFFGPGTRLTVL.

The genes are TRBV7-2 and TRBJ1-5, with D tentatively TRBD1 (6 bases). Looked up from germline, CDR1 is SGHTA and CDR2 is FQGNSA. V lost 0 bases and J 7 bases, leaving 10 bases between the germline ends. The CDR3 is 14 amino acids. The CDR3 DNA reads as TGTGCCAGCAGCTTAGCGAAGGGGGGGCAGCCCCAGCATTTT. Its translation: CASSLAKGGQPQHF.

The V call is TRBV14, the J call TRBJ2-1; 9 nucleotides line up with TRBD2. Losses at the gene ends were 3 bases for V and 7 bases for J; bases not matched to a gene: 4. This CDR3 region has 14 residues. Germline V gene sequence: CDR1 SGHDN, CDR2 FVKESK. For the CDR3, the DNA is TGTGCCAGCAGCCACCTCGCGGGAGGGAATGAGCAGTTCTTC. This gives the protein CASSHLAGGNEQFF.

V is TRBV29-1 and J is TRBJ1-2; D not resolved. V gave up 6 bases and J gave up 8 bases, with 19 bases separating them. The CDR3 has 13 amino acids. The germline CDR1 and CDR2 sequences are SQVTM and ANQGSEA. CDR3: CSVLNTASGGYTF. In DNA form, the CDR3 reads TGCAGCGTCCTAAACACGGCCAGCGGCGGCTACACCTTC.

The chain has TRBV5-5 and TRBJ2-1; 8 positions agree with TRBD1. The CDR3 has 15 amino acids. Losses at the gene ends were 2 bases for V and 8 bases for J; bases not matched to a gene: 9. Looked up from germline, CDR1 is SGHKS and CDR2 is YYEKEE (reference sequence). CDR3 coding DNA: TGTGCCAGCAGCTTCGACAGGGGCTTCGACTATGAGCAGTTCTTC. Its protein is CASSFDRGFDYEQFF.

V usage is TRBV10-3 and J usage is TRBJ1-4; 9 nucleotides align to TRBD1. CDR3 length: 14 residues. With 4 bases clipped from V and 8 bases from J, the junction kept 5 bases outside the gene matches. Germline CDR1 is ENHRY and CDR2 is SYGVKD. Here the CDR3 DNA reads TGTGCCATCAGTGGGGGACAGGGAGGGGAAAAACTGTTTTTT. Its translation: CAISGGQGGEKLFF.

V gene TRBV6-1 combines with J gene TRBJ2-6, with D perhaps matching TRBD1 (5 bases). The V end was cut by 1 base, the J end by 4 bases, with 8 bases between. The CDR3 has 15 amino acids. Germline CDR1 and CDR2: MNHNS and SASEGT. This CDR3 is CASSEDRSGANVLTF. CDR3 in DNA: TGTGCCAGCAGTGAAGACAGGTCGGGGGCCAACGTCCTGACTTTC.

DNA of the CDR3: TGTGCCAGCAGCTGGGGGACAGGTTTTAGCACCGGGGAGCTGTTTTTT. Residues: CASSWGTGFSTGELFF. V gene TRBV11-2 combines with J gene TRBJ2-2; 8 positions match TRBD1. The CDR3 has 16 residues. The ends lost 4 bases at V and 4 bases at J; junction bases unmatched: 8. In germline, CDR1 is SGHAT, CDR2 FQNNGV.